These 11 T cell receptor beta chains share one sample of origin, sequenced in a study. TCRdb processed the reads anew with MiXCR; each CDR3 protein has one entry. The sample includes 6,500 to 7,500 distinct CDR3 sequences, roughly a third of them seen just once. Material for sequencing was blood. These receptors were obtained from a human donor.

This clonotype was recorded at least ten times. The chain employs TRBV7-3 and TRBJ1-2, with TRBD1 as a possible D gene (5 bases). V was trimmed by 1 base and J by 3 bases, leaving 9 bases between them. Germline V gene lookup returns CDR1 SGHTA and CDR2 FQGTGA. This CDR3 contains 14 residues. The CDR3 loop reads CASSLIGEDYGYTF. The CDR3 DNA sequence: TGTGCCAGCAGCTTAATAGGGGAGGACTATGGCTACACCTTC.

This clonotype is medium-sized (0.01 to 0.1%) in the sample. V is TRBV14 and J is TRBJ2-5; D is perhaps TRBD2 (5 bases). V lost 5 bases and J lost 5, with 18 bases in between. Germline V gene lookup returns CDR1 SGHDN and CDR2 FVKESK. CDR3 length: 15 residues. DNA of the CDR3: TGTGCCAGCAGCTCGAGATTTTCGGGGTTGGAGACCCAGTACTTC. Its protein product is CASSSRFSGLETQYF.

This clonotype is judged medium-sized. The V gene is TRBV29-1, the J gene TRBJ1-1; tentatively, D is TRBD1 (6 bases). Trimming cost V 6 bases and J 11 bases, with 19 bases left between them. Germline V gene data show CDR1 as SQVTM and CDR2 as ANQGSEA. The CDR3 sequence is 12 residues long. The CDR3, as DNA: TGCAGCGTGTCGGACCGGACAGCTTTGGCTTTCTTT. Translated, it gives CSVSDRTALAFF.

There are a few counts of this clonotype. The chain has TRBV6-4 and TRBJ2-5, with a weak D call TRBD2 (5 bases). Germline V gene sequence: CDR1 MRHNA, CDR2 SNTAGT. Deletions cut 5 bases from V and 7 bases from J, with 23 bases between. CDR3 length equals 16 residues. Written as DNA, the CDR3 is TGTGCCAGCAGTTCGATAAGCGGCCGCCATGGAGGGACCCAGTACTTC. Encoded protein: CASSSISGRHGGTQYF.

By share, this clonotype counts as medium-sized. The rearrangement joins TRBV30 to TRBJ1-1; D remains ambiguous. The CDR3 has 13 amino acids. Between the trimmed V and J ends, which lost 4 bases and 1 base, there was a span of 10 bases. Germline CDR1 reads GTSNPN; CDR2 reads SVGIG (reference sequence). The CDR3 sequence: CAWTADGNTEAFF. The CDR3 DNA sequence: TGTGCCTGGACGGCCGATGGGAACACTGAAGCTTTCTTT.

V gene TRBV29-1 combines with J gene TRBJ2-7; 9 bases align to TRBD1. Germline trimming cut 4 bases from V and 3 bases from J; bases unmatched to any gene: 4. CDR3 size: 13 residues. Germline-derived CDR1 and CDR2 are SQVTM and ANQGSEA. CDR3 DNA sequence: TGCAGCGTTGGGGGGACAGGGCTCTACGAGCAGTACTTC. This encodes CSVGGTGLYEQYF.

Comments on this clonotype: Germline and junction disagree at one end, which may indicate a read error. This chain connects TRBV30 to TRBJ1-2, with D hard to call. Germline assignment: CDR1 GTSNPN and CDR2 SVGIG (reference sequence). The CDR3 length is 10 residues. CDR3 protein: CAWRVLDLFF. CDR3 DNA: TGTGCCTGGAGGGTCCTGGATCTCTTCTTC.

The chain joins TRBV11-1 to TRBJ2-1; possible D gene TRBD2, 6 bases. CDR3 length: 20 residues. CDR1 is SGHAT and CDR2 is FQDESV in the germline V gene (reference sequence). V lost 5 bases and J 6 bases, leaving 32 bases between the germline ends. The chain's CDR3 is CASSSSISGRHGGSGNEQFF. The CDR3 coding sequence is TGTGCCAGCAGCAGTTCGATAAGCGGCCGCCATGGAGGGTCAGGCAATGAGCAGTTCTTC.

This clonotype has at least ten counts. The chain has TRBV30 and TRBJ1-1, with 8 nucleotides matching TRBD1. The germline V gene encodes CDR1 GTSNPN and CDR2 SVGIG (reference sequence). The CDR3 covers 14 residues. The junction had 11 bases not matched to a gene; V was cut back by 8 bases and J by 3 bases. CDR3 loop: CARNRGTIDTEAFF. The CDR3, as DNA: TGTGCCAGAAACAGGGGGACTATAGACACTGAAGCTTTCTTT.

By sample fraction, this clonotype is medium-sized. The chain recombines TRBV29-1 with TRBJ1-2; D is undetermined. Germline V gene data show CDR1 as SQVTM and CDR2 as ANQGSEA. There are 10 residues in the CDR3. V lost 2 bases and J 8 bases, leaving 6 bases between the germline ends. The CDR3 loop reads CSVETGGYTF. CDR3 in DNA: TGCAGCGTTGAAACGGGGGGCTACACCTTC.

V usage is TRBV14 and J usage is TRBJ1-3; 9 nucleotides line up with TRBD1. CDR1 SGHDN and CDR2 FVKESK come from the germline V gene. This CDR3 spans 15 amino acids. Trimming removed 4 bases from V and 4 bases from J; junction bases left unmatched: 5. DNA for the CDR3: TGTGCCAGCAGCCCGCACAGGGGGCGAGGAAACACCATATATTTT. Protein: CASSPHRGRGNTIYF.